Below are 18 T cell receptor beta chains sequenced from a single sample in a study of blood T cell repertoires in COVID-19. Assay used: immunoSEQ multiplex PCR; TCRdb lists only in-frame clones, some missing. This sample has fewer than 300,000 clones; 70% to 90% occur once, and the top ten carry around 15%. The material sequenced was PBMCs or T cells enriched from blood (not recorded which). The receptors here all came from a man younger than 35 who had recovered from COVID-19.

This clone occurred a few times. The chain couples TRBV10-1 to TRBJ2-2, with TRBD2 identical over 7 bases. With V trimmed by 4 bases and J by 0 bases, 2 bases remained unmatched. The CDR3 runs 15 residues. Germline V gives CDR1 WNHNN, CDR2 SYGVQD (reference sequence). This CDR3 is CASSVAGANTGELFF. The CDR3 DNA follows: TGCGCCAGCAGTGTGGCGGGGGCGAACACCGGGGAGCTGTTTTTT.

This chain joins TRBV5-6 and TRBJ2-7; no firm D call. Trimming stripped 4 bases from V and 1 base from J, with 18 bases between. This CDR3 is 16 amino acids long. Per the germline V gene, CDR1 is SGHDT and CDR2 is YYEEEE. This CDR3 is CASSRKPDFLSYEQYF. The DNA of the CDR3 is TGTGCCAGCAGCCGAAAACCTGACTTCCTATCCTACGAGCAGTACTTC.

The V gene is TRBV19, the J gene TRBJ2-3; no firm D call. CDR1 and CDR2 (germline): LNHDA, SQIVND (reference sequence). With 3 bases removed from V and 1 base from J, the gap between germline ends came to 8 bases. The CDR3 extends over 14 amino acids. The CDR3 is CASSISPGTDTQYF. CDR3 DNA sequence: TGTGCCAGTAGTATCAGTCCAGGCACAGATACGCAGTATTTT.

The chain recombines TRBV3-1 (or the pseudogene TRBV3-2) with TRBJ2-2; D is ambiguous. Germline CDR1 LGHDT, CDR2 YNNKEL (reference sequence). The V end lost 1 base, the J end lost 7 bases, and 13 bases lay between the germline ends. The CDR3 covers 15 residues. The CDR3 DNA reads TGTGCCAGCAGCCAAGCGCAGGTCTTGGGCGGGGAGCTGTTTTTT. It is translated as CASSQAQVLGGELFF.

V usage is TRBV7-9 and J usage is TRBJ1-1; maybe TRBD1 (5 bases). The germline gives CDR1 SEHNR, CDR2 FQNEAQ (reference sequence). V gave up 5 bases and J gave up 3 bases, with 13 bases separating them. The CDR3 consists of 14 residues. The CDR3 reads CASSALGGDTEAFF. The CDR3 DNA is TGTGCCAGCAGCGCCCTCGGGGGGGACACTGAAGCTTTCTTT. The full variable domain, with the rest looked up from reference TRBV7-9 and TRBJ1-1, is DTGVSQNPRHKITKRGQNVTFRCDPISEHNRLYWYRQTLGQGPEFLTYFQNEAQLEKSRLLSDRFSAERPKGSFSTLEIQRTEQGDSAMYLCASSALGGDTEAFFGQGTRLTVV.

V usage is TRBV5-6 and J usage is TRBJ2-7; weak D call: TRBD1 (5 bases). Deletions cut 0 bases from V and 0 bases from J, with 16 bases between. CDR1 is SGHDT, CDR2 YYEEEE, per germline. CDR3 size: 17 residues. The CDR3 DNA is TGTGCCAGCAGCTTGGTCGGCGACAGACTTAACTCCTACGAGCAGTACTTC. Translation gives CASSLVGDRLNSYEQYF.

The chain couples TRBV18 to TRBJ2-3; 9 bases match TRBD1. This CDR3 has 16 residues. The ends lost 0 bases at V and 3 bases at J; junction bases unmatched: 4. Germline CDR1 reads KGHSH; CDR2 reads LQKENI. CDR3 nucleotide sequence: TGTGCCAGCTCACCACCAGGACAGGGGCGGACAGATACGCAGTATTTT. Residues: CASSPPGQGRTDTQYF.

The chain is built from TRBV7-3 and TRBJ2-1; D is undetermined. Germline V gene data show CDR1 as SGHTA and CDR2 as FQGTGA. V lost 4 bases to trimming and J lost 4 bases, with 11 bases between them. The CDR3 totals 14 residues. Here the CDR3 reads CASSSWAGYNEQFF. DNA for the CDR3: TGTGCCAGCAGCTCCTGGGCAGGTTACAATGAGCAGTTCTTC.

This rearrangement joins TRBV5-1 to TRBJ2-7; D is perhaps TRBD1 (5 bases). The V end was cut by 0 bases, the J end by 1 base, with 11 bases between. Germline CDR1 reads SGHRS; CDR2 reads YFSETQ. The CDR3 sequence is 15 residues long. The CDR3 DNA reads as TGCGCCAGCAGCTTGGTTGGACACTATTCCTACGAGCAGTACTTC. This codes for CASSLVGHYSYEQYF.

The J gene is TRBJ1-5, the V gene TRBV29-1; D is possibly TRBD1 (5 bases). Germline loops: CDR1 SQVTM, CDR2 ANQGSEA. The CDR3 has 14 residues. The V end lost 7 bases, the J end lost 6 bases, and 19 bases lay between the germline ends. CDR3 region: CSAGQGNPGQPQHF. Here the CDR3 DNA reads TGCAGCGCCGGGCAGGGTAATCCTGGTCAGCCCCAGCATTTT.

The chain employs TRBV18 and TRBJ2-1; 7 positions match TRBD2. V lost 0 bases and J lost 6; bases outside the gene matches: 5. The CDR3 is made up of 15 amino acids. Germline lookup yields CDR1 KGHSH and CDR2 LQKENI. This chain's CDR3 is CASSPPQGGFNEQFF. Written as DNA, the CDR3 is TGTGCCAGCTCACCACCGCAGGGAGGGTTCAATGAGCAGTTCTTC.

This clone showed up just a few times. The CDR3 nucleotides are TGTGCCAGCAGCCAAGATCCGGGTACTGGAAACACCATATATTTT. Amino acid sequence: CASSQDPGTGNTIYF. The V call is TRBV3-1 (or the pseudogene TRBV3-2), the J call TRBJ1-3, with unresolved D. Germline V gene data show CDR1 as LGHDT and CDR2 as YNNKEL (reference sequence). CDR3 length: 15 amino acids. V shed 0 bases and J shed 2 bases, with 8 bases lying between them.

CDR3 region: CASSRAGTGNEPQHF. Written as DNA, the CDR3 is TGTGCCAGCAGTCGAGCCGGGACAGGGAATGAGCCCCAGCATTTT. The V and J genes are TRBV27 and TRBJ1-5; TRBD1 aligns across 9 bases. The length of the CDR3 is 15 residues. V shed 5 bases, J shed 8 bases, and the junction held 10 bases outside the gene matches. Germline CDR1 reads MNHEY; CDR2 reads SMNVEV (reference sequence).

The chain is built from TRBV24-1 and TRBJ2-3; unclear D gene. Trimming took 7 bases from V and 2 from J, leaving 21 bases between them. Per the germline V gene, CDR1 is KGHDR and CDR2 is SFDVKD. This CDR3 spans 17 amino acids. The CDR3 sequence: CATSPSLGVAYTDTQYF. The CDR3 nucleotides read TGTGCCACCAGCCCCTCCCTCGGAGTAGCTTACACAGATACGCAGTATTTT.

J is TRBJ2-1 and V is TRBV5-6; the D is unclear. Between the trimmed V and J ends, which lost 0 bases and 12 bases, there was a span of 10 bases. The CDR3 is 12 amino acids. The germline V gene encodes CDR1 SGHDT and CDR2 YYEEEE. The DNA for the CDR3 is TGTGCCAGCAGCTTGGTGGAGTCACGGCAGTTCTTC. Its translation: CASSLVESRQFF.

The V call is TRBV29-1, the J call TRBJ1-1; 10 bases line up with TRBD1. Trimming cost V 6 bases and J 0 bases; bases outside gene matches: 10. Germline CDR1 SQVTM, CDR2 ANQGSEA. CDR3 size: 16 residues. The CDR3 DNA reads TGCAGCGTCGCTACCGGGACAGGGGTCTTGAACACTGAAGCTTTCTTT. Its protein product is CSVATGTGVLNTEAFF.

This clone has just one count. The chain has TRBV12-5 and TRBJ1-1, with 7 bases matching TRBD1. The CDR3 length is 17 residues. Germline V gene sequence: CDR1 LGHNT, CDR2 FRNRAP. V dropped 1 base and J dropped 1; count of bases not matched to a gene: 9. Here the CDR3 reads CASGLALTGTANTEAFF. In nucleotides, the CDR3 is TGTGCTAGTGGTTTGGCCTTAACCGGGACAGCGAACACTGAAGCTTTCTTT.

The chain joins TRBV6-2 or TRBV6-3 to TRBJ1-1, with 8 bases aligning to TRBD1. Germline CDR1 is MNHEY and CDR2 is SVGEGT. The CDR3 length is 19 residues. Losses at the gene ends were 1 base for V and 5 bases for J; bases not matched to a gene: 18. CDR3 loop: CASSYWGFRDRREKTEAFF. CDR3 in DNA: TGTGCCAGCAGTTACTGGGGTTTTCGGGACAGGCGAGAGAAGACTGAAGCTTTCTTT.